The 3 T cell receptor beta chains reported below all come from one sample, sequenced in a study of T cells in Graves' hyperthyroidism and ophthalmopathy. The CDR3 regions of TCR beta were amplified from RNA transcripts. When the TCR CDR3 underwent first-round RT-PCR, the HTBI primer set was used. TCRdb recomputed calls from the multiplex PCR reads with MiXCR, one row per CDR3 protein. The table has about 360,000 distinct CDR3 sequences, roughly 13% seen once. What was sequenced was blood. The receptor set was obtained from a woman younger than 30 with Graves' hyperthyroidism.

The CDR3 loop is CASRQGLSYNEQFF. The CDR3 DNA is TGTGCCAGCAGACAGGGACTCTCCTACAATGAGCAGTTCTTC. The V call is TRBV27, the J call TRBJ2-1, with D perhaps assigned TRBD1 or TRBD2 (6 bases each). The CDR3 length is 14 residues. The V gene lost 6 bases and the J gene lost 0 bases, with 9 bases spanning the gap. CDR1 is MNHEY and CDR2 is SMNVEV in the germline V gene (reference sequence).

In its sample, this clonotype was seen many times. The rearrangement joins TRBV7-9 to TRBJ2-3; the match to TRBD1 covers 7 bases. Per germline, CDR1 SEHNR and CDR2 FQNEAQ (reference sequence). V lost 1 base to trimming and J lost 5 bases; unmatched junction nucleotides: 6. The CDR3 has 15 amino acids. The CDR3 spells CASSLEAGGIDTQYF. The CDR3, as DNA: TGTGCCAGCAGCTTAGAGGCAGGGGGAATAGATACGCAGTATTTT.

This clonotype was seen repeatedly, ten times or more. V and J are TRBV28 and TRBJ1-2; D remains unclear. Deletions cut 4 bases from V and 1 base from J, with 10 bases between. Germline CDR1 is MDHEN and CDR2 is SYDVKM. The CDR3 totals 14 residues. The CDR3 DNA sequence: TGTGCCAGCAGTTCCCTCCCGCTTAACTATGGCTACACCTTC. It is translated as CASSSLPLNYGYTF.